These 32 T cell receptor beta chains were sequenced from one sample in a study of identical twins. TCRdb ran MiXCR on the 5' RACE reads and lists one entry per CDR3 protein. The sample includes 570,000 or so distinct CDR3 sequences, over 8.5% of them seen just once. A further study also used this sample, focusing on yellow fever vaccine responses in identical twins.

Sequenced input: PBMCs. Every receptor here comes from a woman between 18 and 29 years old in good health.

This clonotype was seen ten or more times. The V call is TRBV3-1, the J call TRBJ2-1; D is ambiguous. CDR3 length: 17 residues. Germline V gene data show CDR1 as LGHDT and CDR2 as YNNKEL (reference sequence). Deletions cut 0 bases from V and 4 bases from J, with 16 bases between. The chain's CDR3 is CASSQDTDGRIYNEQFF. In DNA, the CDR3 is TGTGCCAGCAGCCAAGACACAGACGGAAGAATATACAATGAGCAGTTCTTC.

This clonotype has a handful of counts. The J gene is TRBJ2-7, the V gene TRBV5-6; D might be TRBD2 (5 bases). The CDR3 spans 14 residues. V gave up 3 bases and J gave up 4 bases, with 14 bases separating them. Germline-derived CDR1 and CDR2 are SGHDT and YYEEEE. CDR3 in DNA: TGTGCCAGCAGCTCCTGGTCCTCGGGGTACGAGCAGTACTTC. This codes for CASSSWSSGYEQYF.

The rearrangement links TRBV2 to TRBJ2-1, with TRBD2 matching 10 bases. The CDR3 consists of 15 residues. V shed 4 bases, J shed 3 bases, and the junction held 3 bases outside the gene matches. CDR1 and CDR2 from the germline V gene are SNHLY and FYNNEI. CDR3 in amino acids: CASSAGTSDYNEQFF. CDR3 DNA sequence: TGTGCCAGCAGTGCCGGGACTAGCGACTACAATGAGCAGTTCTTC.

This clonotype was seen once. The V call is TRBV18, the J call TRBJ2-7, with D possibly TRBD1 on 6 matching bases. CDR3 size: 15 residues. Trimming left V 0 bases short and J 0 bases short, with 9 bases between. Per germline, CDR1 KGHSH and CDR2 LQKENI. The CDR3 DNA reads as TGTGCCAGCTCACCACCGAACAGGGACTCCTACGAGCAGTACTTC. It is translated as CASSPPNRDSYEQYF.

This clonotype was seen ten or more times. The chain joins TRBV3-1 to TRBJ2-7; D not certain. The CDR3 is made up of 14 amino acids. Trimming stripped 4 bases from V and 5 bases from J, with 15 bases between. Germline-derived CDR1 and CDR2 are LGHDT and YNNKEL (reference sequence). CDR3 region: CASSRINGAHEQYF. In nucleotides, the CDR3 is TGTGCCAGCAGCCGAATAAACGGAGCCCACGAGCAGTACTTC.

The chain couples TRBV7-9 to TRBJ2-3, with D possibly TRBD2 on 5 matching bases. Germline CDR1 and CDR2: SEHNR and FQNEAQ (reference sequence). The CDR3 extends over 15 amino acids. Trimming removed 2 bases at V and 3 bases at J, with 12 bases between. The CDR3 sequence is CASSLLGPGTDTQYF. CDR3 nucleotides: TGTGCCAGCAGCTTACTAGGCCCGGGGACAGATACGCAGTATTTT.

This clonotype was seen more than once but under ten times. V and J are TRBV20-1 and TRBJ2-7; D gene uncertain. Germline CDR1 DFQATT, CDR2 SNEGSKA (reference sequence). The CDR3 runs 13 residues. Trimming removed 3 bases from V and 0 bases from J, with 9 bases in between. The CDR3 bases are TGCAGTGCTAGGGGCGGATACTCCTACGAGCAGTACTTC. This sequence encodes CSARGGYSYEQYF.

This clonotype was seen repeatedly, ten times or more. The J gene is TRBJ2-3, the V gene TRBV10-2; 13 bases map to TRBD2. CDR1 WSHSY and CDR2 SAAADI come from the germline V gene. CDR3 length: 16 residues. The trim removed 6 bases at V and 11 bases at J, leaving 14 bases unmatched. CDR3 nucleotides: TGCGCCAGCAGCTGGGCGGGACTAGCGGGACTTTATGTGCAGTATTTT. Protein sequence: CASSWAGLAGLYVQYF.

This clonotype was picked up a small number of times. The CDR3, as DNA: TGTGCCAGCTCACCTGGACCGGACCAAGAGACCCAGTACTTC. It yields the protein CASSPGPDQETQYF. The chain uses TRBV18 and TRBJ2-5; no clear D. Germline values: CDR1 KGHSH, CDR2 LQKENI. The ends were cut back, 3 bases at V and 0 bases at J, with 8 bases in the middle. The CDR3 is 14 residues long.

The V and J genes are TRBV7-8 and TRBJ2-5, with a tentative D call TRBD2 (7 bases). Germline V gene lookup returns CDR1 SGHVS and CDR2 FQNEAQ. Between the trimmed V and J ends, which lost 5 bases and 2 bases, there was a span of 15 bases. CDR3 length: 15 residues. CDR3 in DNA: TGTGCCAGCAGCCTCAGGGGAGCGGGACAAGAGACCCAGTACTTC. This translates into CASSLRGAGQETQYF.

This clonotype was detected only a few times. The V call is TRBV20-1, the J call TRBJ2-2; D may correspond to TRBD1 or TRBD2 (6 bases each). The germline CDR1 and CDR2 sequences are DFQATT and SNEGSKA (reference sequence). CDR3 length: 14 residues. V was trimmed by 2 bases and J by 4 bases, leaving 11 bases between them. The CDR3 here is CSARTGAGTGELFF. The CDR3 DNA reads TGCAGTGCTAGAACGGGGGCGGGCACCGGGGAGCTGTTTTTT.

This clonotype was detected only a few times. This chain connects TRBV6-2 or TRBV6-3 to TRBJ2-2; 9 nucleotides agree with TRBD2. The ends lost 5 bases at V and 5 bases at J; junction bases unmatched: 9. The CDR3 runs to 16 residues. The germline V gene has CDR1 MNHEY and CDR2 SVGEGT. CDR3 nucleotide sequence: TGTGCCAGCAGTCGAGTAGCGGGAGTGGGAACCGGGGAGCTGTTTTTT. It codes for CASSRVAGVGTGELFF.

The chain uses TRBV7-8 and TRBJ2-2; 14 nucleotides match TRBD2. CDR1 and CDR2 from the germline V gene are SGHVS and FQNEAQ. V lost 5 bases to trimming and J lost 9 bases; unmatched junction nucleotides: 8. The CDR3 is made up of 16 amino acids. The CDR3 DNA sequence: TGTGCCAGCAGCCCGGGACTAGCGGGAGATTCTAGGGAGCTGTTTTTT. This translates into CASSPGLAGDSRELFF.

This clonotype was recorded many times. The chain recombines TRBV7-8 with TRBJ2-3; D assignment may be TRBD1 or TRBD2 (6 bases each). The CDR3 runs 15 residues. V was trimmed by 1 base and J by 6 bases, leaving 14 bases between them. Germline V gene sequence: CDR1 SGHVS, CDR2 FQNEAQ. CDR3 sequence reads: CASSLVGGRPDTQYF. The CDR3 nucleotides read TGTGCCAGCAGCTTAGTAGGGGGGCGCCCCGATACGCAGTATTTT.

The CDR3 spells CAWGGPGQWEQYF. The CDR3 coding sequence is TGTGCCTGGGGAGGCCCCGGGCAATGGGAGCAGTACTTC. The J gene is TRBJ2-7, the V gene TRBV30, with a weak D call TRBD2 (5 bases). CDR1 and CDR2 from the germline V gene are GTSNPN and SVGIG (reference sequence). Trimming pared 5 bases from V and 7 bases from J, leaving 18 bases between. The CDR3 consists of 13 residues.

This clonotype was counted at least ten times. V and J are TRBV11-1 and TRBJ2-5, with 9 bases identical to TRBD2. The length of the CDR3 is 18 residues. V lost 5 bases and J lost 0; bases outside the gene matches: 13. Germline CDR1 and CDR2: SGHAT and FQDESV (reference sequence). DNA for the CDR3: TGTGCCAGCAGCCAAACGCGTTTAGCGGGGGAGAACCAAGAGACCCAGTACTTC. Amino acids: CASSQTRLAGENQETQYF.

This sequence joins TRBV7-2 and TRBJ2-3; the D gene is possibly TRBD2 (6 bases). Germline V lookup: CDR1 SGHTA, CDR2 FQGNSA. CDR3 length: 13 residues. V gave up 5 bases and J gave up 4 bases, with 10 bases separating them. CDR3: CASSRLASDTQYF. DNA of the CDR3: TGTGCCAGCAGCCGTCTAGCGTCAGATACGCAGTATTTT.

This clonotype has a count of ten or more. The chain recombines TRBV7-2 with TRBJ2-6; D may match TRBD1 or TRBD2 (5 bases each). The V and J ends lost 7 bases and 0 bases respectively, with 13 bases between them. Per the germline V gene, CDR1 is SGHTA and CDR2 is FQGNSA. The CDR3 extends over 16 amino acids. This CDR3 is CASNTGLNSGANVLTF. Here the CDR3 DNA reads TGTGCCAGCAATACGGGGCTAAACTCTGGGGCCAACGTCCTGACTTTC.

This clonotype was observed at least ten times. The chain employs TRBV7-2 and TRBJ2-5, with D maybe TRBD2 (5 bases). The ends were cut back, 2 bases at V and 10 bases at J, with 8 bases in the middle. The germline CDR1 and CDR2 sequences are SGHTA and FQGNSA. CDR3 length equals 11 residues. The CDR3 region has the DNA TGTGCCAGCAGCTTAAACGAGGGCCAGTACTTC. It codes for CASSLNEGQYF.

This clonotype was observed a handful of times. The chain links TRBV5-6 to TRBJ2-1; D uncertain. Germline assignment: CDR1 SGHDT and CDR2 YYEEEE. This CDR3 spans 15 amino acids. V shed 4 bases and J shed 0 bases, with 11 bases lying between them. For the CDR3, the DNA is TGTGCCAGCAGCCACCCCCGAGACTCCTACAATGAGCAGTTCTTC. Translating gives CASSHPRDSYNEQFF.

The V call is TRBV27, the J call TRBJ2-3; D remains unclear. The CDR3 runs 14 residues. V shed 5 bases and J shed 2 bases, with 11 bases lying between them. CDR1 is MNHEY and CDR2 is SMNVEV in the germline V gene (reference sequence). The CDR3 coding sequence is TGTGCCAGCAGTCCAAGACCAGCCACAGATACGCAGTATTTT. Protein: CASSPRPATDTQYF.

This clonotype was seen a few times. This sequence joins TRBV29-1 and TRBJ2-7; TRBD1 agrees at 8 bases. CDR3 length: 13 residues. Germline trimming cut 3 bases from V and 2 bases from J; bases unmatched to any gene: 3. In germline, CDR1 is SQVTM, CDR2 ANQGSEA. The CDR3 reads CSVDGTGTYEQYF. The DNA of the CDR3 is TGCAGCGTTGACGGGACAGGAACCTACGAGCAGTACTTC.

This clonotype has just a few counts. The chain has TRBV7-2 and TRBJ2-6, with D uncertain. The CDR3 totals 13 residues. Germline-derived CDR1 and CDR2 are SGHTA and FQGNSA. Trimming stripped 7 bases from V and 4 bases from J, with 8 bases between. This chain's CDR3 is CASNFVGANVLTF. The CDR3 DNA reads TGTGCCAGCAACTTCGTGGGGGCCAACGTCCTGACTTTC.

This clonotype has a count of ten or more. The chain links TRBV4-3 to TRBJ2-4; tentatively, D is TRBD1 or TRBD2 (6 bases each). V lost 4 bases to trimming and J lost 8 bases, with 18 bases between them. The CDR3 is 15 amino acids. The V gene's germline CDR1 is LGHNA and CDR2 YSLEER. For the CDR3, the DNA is TGCGCCAGCAGCCGCACAGGGAGGAGGGGAGACATTCAGTACTTC. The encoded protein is CASSRTGRRGDIQYF.

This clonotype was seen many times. The CDR3 region is CASSARTSGGETQYF. CDR3 bases: TGTGCCAGCAGTGCCCGGACTAGCGGGGGGGAGACCCAGTACTTC. The J gene is TRBJ2-5, the V gene TRBV12-3 or TRBV12-4, with TRBD2 identical over 14 bases. The CDR3 is 15 amino acids. V gave up 5 bases and J gave up 5 bases; unmatched junction bases: 4.

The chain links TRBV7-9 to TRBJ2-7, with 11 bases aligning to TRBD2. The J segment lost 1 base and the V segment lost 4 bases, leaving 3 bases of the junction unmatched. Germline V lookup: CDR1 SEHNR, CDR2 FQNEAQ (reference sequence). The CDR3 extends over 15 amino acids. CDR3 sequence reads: CASSYTSGRSYEQYF. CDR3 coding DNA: TGTGCCAGCAGCTATACTAGCGGGAGATCCTACGAGCAGTACTTC.

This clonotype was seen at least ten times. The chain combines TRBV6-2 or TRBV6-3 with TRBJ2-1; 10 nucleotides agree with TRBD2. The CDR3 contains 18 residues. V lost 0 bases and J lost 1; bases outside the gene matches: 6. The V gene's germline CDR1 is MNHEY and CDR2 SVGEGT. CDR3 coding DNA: TGTGCCAGCAGTTACTCTCCGTCGGGACTAGCGTCCTACAATGAGCAGTTCTTC. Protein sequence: CASSYSPSGLASYNEQFF.

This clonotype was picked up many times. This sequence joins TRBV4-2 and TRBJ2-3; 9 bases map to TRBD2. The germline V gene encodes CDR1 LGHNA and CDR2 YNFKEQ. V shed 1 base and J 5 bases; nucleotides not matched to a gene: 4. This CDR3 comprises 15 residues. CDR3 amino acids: CASSQGRGGEDTQYF. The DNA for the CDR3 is TGTGCCAGCAGCCAAGGGCGGGGGGGCGAAGATACGCAGTATTTT.

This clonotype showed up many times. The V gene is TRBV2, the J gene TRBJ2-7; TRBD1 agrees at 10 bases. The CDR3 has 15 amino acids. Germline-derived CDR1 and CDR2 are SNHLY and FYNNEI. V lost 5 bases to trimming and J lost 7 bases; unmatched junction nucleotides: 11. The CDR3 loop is CASSNPGQGLREQYF. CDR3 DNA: TGTGCCAGCAGTAATCCGGGACAGGGGCTTCGGGAGCAGTACTTC.

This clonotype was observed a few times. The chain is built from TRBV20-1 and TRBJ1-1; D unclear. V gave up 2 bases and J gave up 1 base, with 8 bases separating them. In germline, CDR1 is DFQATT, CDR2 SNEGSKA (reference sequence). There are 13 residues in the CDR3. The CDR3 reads CSARRRQNTEAFF. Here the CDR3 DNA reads TGCAGTGCTAGACGGCGACAGAACACTGAAGCTTTCTTT.

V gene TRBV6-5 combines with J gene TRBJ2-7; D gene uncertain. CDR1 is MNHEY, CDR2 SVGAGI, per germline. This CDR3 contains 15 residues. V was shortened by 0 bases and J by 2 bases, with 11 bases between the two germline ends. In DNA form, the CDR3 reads TGTGCCAGCAGTTACTCGTCTTCGATTACCTACGAGCAGTACTTC. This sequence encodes CASSYSSSITYEQYF.

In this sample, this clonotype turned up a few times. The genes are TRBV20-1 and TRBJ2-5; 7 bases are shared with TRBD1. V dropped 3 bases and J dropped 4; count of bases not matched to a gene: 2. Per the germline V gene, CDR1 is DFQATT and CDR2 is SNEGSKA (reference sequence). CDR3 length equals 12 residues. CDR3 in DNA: TGCAGTGCTAGGTACAGGGGAGAGACCCAGTACTTC. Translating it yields CSARYRGETQYF.